These 26 T cell receptor beta chains were sequenced from one sample in a study of PD-1 blockade in classical Hodgkin lymphoma. Time point meaning: cycle 4 day 1 (C4D1), after more than 5 weeks of nivolumab. Each of the patients experienced relapse following autologous stem cell transplantation, and their brentuximab vedotin exposure differed. Here immunoSEQ multiplex PCR was the method, and the copy in TCRdb shows in-frame clones only, minus some. The data show tens of thousands of clones, around 80% seen once. This sample comprised peripheral blood mononuclear cells (PBMCs), obtained before the fourth cycle of nivolumab. The receptors originated from a human donor with classical Hodgkin lymphoma.

The genes are TRBV28 and TRBJ1-1, with D hard to call. Per the germline V gene, CDR1 is MDHEN and CDR2 is SYDVKM. Trimming stripped 4 bases from V and 2 bases from J, with 17 bases between. This CDR3 is built from 16 residues. The CDR3 DNA sequence: TGTGCCAGCAGTTCCCCCCAATACCCGCCTAACACTGAAGCTTTCTTT. Amino acids: CASSSPQYPPNTEAFF.

The V gene is TRBV2, the J gene TRBJ2-3, with D perhaps TRBD2 (5 bases). The CDR3 is 14 residues long. V was shortened by 6 bases and J by 2 bases, with 12 bases between the two germline ends. The germline CDR1 and CDR2 sequences are SNHLY and FYNNEI. This CDR3 reads CASRRAGPTDTQYF. The CDR3 nucleotides are TGTGCCAGCAGGCGGGCAGGACCCACAGATACGCAGTATTTT.

This chain links TRBV11-2 with TRBJ2-1; D is unresolved. Germline V gives CDR1 SGHAT, CDR2 FQNNGV. Trimming left V 0 bases short and J 9 bases short, with 6 bases between. CDR3 length equals 12 residues. CDR3 region: CASSLERAEQFF. DNA for the CDR3: TGTGCCAGCAGCTTAGAAAGGGCTGAGCAGTTCTTC.

This clone was seen just once. This rearrangement joins TRBV7-2 to TRBJ2-1, with a possible D match to TRBD2 (5 bases). V was trimmed by 4 bases and J by 9 bases, leaving 16 bases between them. This CDR3 has 14 residues. Per the germline V gene, CDR1 is SGHTA and CDR2 is FQGNSA. The CDR3 protein is CASSSSTIPGEQFF. CDR3 DNA: TGTGCCAGCAGCTCATCGACTATACCCGGTGAGCAGTTCTTC.

About this clone: Other DNA sequences in the same sample also yield this CDR3. The chain employs TRBV7-9 and TRBJ1-1; the D is unclear. Germline V CDR1 and CDR2: SEHNR, FQNEAQ (reference sequence). V was trimmed by 1 base and J by 3 bases, leaving 6 bases between them. The CDR3 spans 13 residues. CDR3 nucleotides: TGTGCCAGCAGCTTAGAGCGGGACACTGAAGCTTTCTTT. Translated: CASSLERDTEAFF.

For this clone: Mismatch with germline at one junction end may stem from a read error. The chain recombines TRBV27 with TRBJ1-4; 10 positions match TRBD1. The germline gives CDR1 MNHEY, CDR2 SMNVEV (reference sequence). The CDR3 has 15 amino acids. The CDR3 sequence is CAGSPGQGRNEKLFF. The DNA of the CDR3 is TGTGCCGGCAGCCCGGGACAGGGGCGAAATGAAAAACTGTTTTTT.

This clone was counted once. V is TRBV6-5 and J is TRBJ1-1, with 7 bases identical to TRBD1. CDR3 length: 12 residues. CDR1 is MNHEY, CDR2 SVGAGI, per germline. V dropped 8 bases and J dropped 7; count of bases not matched to a gene: 7. The CDR3 loop reads CASCVQGREAFF. CDR3 DNA sequence: TGTGCCAGCTGCGTACAGGGGCGTGAAGCTTTCTTT.

This clone showed up just a few times. One junction end disagrees with the germline gene, perhaps due to a read error. V is TRBV7-7 and J is TRBJ2-5; the match to TRBD2 covers 15 bases. CDR1 SSHAT and CDR2 FNYEAQ come from the germline V gene (reference sequence). The CDR3 totals 15 residues. In nucleotides, the CDR3 is TGTGCTAGCAGCCGAGGACTAGCGGGGGGGGAGACCCAGTACTTC. Encoded protein: CASSRGLAGGETQYF.

The chain employs TRBV7-2 and TRBJ2-1, with D maybe TRBD1 (6 bases). The CDR3 has 16 residues. Trimming cost V 5 bases and J 4 bases, with 18 bases left between them. CDR1 is SGHTA and CDR2 is FQGNSA in the germline V gene. The CDR3 reads CASSRHSGQRYNEQFF. In DNA form, the CDR3 reads TGTGCCAGCAGCCGACACTCTGGACAGCGTTACAATGAGCAGTTCTTC. The full variable domain, its missing parts supplied by reference TRBV7-2 and TRBJ2-1, is GAGVSQSPSNKVTEKGKDVELRCDPISGHTALYWYRQSLGQGLEFLIYFQGNSAPDKSGLPSDRFSAERTGGSVSTLTIQRTQQEDSAVYLCASSRHSGQRYNEQFFGPGTRLTVL.

This clone has only a few counts. The sample has other DNA sequences that encode this CDR3 too. The chain employs TRBV19 and TRBJ1-5; D is possibly TRBD1 (5 bases). Germline CDR1 reads LNHDA; CDR2 reads SQIVND (reference sequence). CDR3 length equals 15 residues. V lost 3 bases and J lost 4, with 13 bases in between. The CDR3: CASSMRQGWNQPQHF. The CDR3 coding sequence is TGTGCCAGTAGTATGAGGCAGGGATGGAATCAGCCCCAGCATTTT.

V gene TRBV5-6 combines with J gene TRBJ2-2; unclear D gene. Trimming removed 1 base at V and 3 bases at J, with 1 base between. The CDR3 consists of 12 residues. Looked up from germline, CDR1 is SGHDT and CDR2 is YYEEEE. Here the CDR3 reads CASSLYTGELFF. In nucleotides, the CDR3 is TGTGCCAGCAGCTTGTACACCGGGGAGCTGTTTTTT.

The rearrangement joins TRBV7-9 to TRBJ1-5; TRBD1 matches at 11 bases. From germline, CDR1 is SEHNR and CDR2 FQNEAQ (reference sequence). The CDR3 covers 16 residues. The V and J ends lost 5 bases and 5 bases, in that order; junction bases with no gene match: 8. The CDR3 is CASSQGWTGGYQPQHF. The CDR3 DNA follows: TGTGCCAGCAGCCAAGGATGGACAGGGGGCTATCAGCCCCAGCATTTT.

This chain links TRBV6-6 with TRBJ2-2; D not resolved. The germline V gene has CDR1 MNHNY and CDR2 SVGAGI (reference sequence). The ends were cut back, 0 bases at V and 1 base at J, with 0 bases in the middle. The CDR3 loop spans 13 amino acids. The CDR3 loop reads CASSYSNTGELFF. CDR3 in DNA: TGTGCCAGCAGTTACTCGAACACCGGGGAGCTGTTTTTT.

V and J are TRBV11-3 and TRBJ2-3, with 7 bases aligning to TRBD1. Germline V gene lookup returns CDR1 SGHNT and CDR2 YENEEA. The junction had 8 bases not matched to a gene; V was cut back by 4 bases and J by 1 base. The CDR3 sequence is 16 residues long. Here the CDR3 reads CASSSEGGRGTDTQYF. The CDR3, as DNA: TGTGCCAGCAGCTCCGAAGGGGGCCGCGGCACAGATACGCAGTATTTT.

The chain links TRBV29-1 to TRBJ1-1; D is ambiguous. The V end lost 7 bases, the J end lost 1 base, and 10 bases lay between the germline ends. In germline, CDR1 is SQVTM, CDR2 ANQGSEA. The CDR3 spans 12 residues. The CDR3, as DNA: TGCAGCGCCGCCAGCCGGAACACTGAAGCTTTCTTT. It specifies CSAASRNTEAFF.

This chain links TRBV5-4 with TRBJ2-5; the match to TRBD1 covers 10 bases. V shed 4 bases, J shed 5 bases, and the junction held 5 bases outside the gene matches. The germline gives CDR1 SGHNT, CDR2 YYREEE (reference sequence). The CDR3 totals 14 residues. CDR3: CASSQGQGLETQYF. The CDR3 DNA follows: TGTGCCAGCAGCCAGGGACAGGGGTTGGAGACCCAGTACTTC.

The rearrangement uses TRBV5-1 and TRBJ1-1; 7 nucleotides line up with TRBD1. The CDR3 consists of 14 residues. Losses at the gene ends were 1 base for V and 5 bases for J; bases not matched to a gene: 5. Looked up from germline, CDR1 is SGHRS and CDR2 is YFSETQ. This CDR3 is CASSLLTGRTEAFF. The CDR3 DNA follows: TGCGCCAGCAGCTTGTTGACAGGGAGGACTGAAGCTTTCTTT.

The chain couples TRBV7-2 to TRBJ2-1, with D possibly TRBD2 on 5 matching bases. This CDR3 has 13 amino acids. CDR1 and CDR2 from the germline V gene are SGHTA and FQGNSA. Trimming removed 3 bases at V and 12 bases at J, with 15 bases between. The CDR3 DNA reads as TGTGCCAGCAGCTTTACCGGGCCTCGGGGGCAGTTCTTC. As protein: CASSFTGPRGQFF.

The chain recombines TRBV19 with TRBJ1-1; D not resolved. From germline, CDR1 is LNHDA and CDR2 SQIVND (reference sequence). V lost 3 bases and J lost 11, with 16 bases in between. This CDR3 has 13 residues. The CDR3 bases are TGTGCCAGTAGTATGCCCGGCCGGACGGGGGCTTTCTTT. Translated, it gives CASSMPGRTGAFF.

V gene TRBV7-2 combines with J gene TRBJ2-5; D perhaps matches TRBD1 (5 bases). Trimming took 4 bases from V and 2 from J, leaving 8 bases between them. Germline loops: CDR1 SGHTA, CDR2 FQGNSA. The CDR3 totals 13 residues. CDR3 region: CASSSDRQETQYF. The CDR3 DNA is TGTGCCAGCAGCTCCGACAGACAAGAGACCCAGTACTTC.

The chain links TRBV30 to TRBJ1-1; 8 bases are shared with TRBD1. This CDR3 is 13 amino acids long. CDR1 is GTSNPN, CDR2 SVGIG, per germline (reference sequence). The trim removed 6 bases at V and 5 bases at J, leaving 8 bases unmatched. The CDR3 nucleotides read TGTGCCTGCCGACAGGGGCGACGGACTGAAGCTTTCTTT. Translation: CACRQGRRTEAFF.

This rearrangement joins TRBV27 to TRBJ2-7; no definite D call. V lost 7 bases to trimming and J lost 4 bases, with 17 bases between them. The CDR3 covers 14 residues. Germline V gene data show CDR1 as MNHEY and CDR2 as SMNVEV (reference sequence). CDR3 amino acids: CASMARFGFYEQYF. CDR3 nucleotides: TGTGCCAGCATGGCCAGATTCGGATTTTACGAGCAGTACTTC.

The CDR3 DNA reads as TGTGCCAGCAGCTTCGGAGCAGGGGGGTACTACGAGCAGTACTTC. It translates to CASSFGAGGYYEQYF. V usage is TRBV7-9 and J usage is TRBJ2-5, with a possible D match to TRBD1 (7 bases). The J call is uncertain, as TRBJ2-7 better fits the DNA end. The germline gives CDR1 SEHNR, CDR2 FQNEAQ (reference sequence). This CDR3 region has 15 residues.

This chain links TRBV11-2 with TRBJ2-5; TRBD2 aligns across 13 bases. CDR1 and CDR2 (germline): SGHAT, FQNNGV. V trimming: 5 bases; J trimming: 2 bases; junction bases outside the gene matches: 2. This CDR3 has 15 residues. The CDR3 DNA reads as TGTGCCAGCAGCCGGACTAGCGGGGGTCAAGAGACCCAGTACTTC. Encoded protein: CASSRTSGGQETQYF.

The chain links TRBV19 to TRBJ1-5; TRBD1 agrees at 8 bases. There are 15 residues in the CDR3. The germline V gene encodes CDR1 LNHDA and CDR2 SQIVND (reference sequence). The trim removed 6 bases at V and 11 bases at J, leaving 15 bases unmatched. CDR3 residues: CASSRGTGRQFAQHF. CDR3 DNA sequence: TGTGCCAGTAGCCGGGGGACAGGCCGCCAGTTCGCCCAGCATTTT.

The CDR3 region is CASSPNQPQHF. CDR3 sequence (DNA): TGTGCCAGCAGCCCTAATCAGCCCCAGCATTTT. The genes are TRBV27 and TRBJ1-5; no definite D call. Trimming cost V 6 bases and J 4 bases, with 4 bases left between them. CDR3 length equals 11 residues. Per the germline V gene, CDR1 is MNHEY and CDR2 is SMNVEV (reference sequence).